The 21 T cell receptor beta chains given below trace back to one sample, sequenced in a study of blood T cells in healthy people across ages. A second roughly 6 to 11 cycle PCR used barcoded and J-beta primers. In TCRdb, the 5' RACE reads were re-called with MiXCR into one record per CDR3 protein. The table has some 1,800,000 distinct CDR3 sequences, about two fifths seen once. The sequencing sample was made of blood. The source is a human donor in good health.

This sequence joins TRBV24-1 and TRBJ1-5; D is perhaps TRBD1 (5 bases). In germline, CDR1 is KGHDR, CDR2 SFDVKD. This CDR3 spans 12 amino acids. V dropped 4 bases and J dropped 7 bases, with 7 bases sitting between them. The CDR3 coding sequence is TGTGCCACCAGTGACGGACACCAGCCCCAGCATTTT. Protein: CATSDGHQPQHF.

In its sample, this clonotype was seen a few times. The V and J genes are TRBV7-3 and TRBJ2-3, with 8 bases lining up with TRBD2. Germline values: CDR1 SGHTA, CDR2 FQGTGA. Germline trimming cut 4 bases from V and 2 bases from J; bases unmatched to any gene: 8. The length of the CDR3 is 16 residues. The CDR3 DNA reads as TGTGCCAGCAGCTCCAGGGCTAGCGGGTTCACAGATACGCAGTATTTT. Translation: CASSSRASGFTDTQYF.

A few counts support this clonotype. The CDR3, as DNA: TGCGCCAGCAGCATCCGACCCGAGGGGGAGACCCAGTACTTC. Protein product: CASSIRPEGETQYF. J is TRBJ2-5 and V is TRBV5-1; D may correspond to TRBD1 or TRBD2 (5 bases each). Trimming cost V 4 bases and J 5 bases, with 15 bases left between them. The CDR3 has 14 amino acids. Germline V gene data show CDR1 as SGHRS and CDR2 as YFSETQ.

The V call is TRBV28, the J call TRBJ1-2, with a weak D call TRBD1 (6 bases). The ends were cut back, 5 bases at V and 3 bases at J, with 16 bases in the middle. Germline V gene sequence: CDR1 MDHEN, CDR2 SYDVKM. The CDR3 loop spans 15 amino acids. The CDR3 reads CASSPILPGDYGYTF. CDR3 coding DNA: TGTGCCAGCAGTCCCATCCTTCCAGGGGACTATGGCTACACCTTC.

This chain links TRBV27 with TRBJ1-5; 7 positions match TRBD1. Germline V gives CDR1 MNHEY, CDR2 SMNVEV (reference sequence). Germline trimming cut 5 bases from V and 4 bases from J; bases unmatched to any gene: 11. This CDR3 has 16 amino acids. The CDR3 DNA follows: TGTGCCAGCAGTCCCCGCAGGGGGAATATTAATCAGCCCCAGCATTTT. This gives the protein CASSPRRGNINQPQHF.

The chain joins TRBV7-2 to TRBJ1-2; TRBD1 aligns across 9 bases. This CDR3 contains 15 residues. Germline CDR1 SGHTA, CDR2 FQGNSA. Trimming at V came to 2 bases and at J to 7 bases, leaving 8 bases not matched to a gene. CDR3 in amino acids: CASSLKYRDRVGYTF. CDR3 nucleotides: TGTGCCAGCAGCTTAAAATACCGGGACAGGGTTGGCTACACCTTC.

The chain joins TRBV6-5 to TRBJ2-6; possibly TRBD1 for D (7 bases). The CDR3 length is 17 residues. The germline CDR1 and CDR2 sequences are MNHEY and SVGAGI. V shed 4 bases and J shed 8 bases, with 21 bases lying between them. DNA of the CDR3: TGTGCCAGCAGTTCCTACCGGGGGACAGCCGGGTCCAACGTCCTGACTTTC. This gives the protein CASSSYRGTAGSNVLTF.

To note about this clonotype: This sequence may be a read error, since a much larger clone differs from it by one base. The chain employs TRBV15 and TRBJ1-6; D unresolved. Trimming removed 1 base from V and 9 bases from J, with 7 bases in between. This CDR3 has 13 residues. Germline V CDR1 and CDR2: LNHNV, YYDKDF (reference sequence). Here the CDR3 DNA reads TGTGCCACCAGCAGAGCGCAAGGTTCACCCCTCCACTTT. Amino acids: CATSRAQGSPLHF.

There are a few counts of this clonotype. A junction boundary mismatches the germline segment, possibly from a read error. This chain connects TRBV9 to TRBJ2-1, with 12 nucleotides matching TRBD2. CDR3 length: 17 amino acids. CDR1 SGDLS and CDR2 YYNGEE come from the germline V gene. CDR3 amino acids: CASSVGPSASGGDEQFF. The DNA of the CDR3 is TGTGCCAGTAGCGTAGGACCGTCGGCTAGCGGGGGGGACGAGCAGTTCTTC.

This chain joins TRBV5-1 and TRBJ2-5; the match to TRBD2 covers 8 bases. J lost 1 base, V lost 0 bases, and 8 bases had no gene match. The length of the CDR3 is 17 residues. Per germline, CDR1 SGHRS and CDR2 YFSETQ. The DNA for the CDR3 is TGCGCCAGCAGCTTGGCTCGGGGGGGAAACCTCCAAGAGACCCAGTACTTC. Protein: CASSLARGGNLQETQYF.

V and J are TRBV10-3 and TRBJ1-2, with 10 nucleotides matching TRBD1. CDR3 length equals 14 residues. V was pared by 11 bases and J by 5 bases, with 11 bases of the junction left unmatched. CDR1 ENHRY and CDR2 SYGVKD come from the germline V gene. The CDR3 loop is CAVEVPGQGYGYTF. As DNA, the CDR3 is TGTGCCGTCGAGGTACCGGGACAGGGGTATGGCTACACCTTC.

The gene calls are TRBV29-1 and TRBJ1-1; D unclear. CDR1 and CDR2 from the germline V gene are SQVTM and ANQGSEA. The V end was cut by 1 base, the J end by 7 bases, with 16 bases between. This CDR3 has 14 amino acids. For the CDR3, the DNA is TGCAGCGTTGAAGCCCAGCCGTGGCGGGTTGAAGCTTTCTTT. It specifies CSVEAQPWRVEAFF.

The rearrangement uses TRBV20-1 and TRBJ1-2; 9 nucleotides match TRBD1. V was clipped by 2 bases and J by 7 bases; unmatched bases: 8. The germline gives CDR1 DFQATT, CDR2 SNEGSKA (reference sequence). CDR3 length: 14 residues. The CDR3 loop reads CSARHSTGGGGYTF. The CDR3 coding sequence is TGCAGTGCTAGACACTCGACAGGGGGAGGTGGCTACACCTTC.

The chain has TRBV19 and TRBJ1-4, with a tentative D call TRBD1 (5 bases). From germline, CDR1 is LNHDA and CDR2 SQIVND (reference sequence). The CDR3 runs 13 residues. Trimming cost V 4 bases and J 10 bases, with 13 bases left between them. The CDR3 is CASSNRSDGKLFF. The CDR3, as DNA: TGTGCCAGTAGTAACAGGTCCGACGGAAAACTGTTTTTT.

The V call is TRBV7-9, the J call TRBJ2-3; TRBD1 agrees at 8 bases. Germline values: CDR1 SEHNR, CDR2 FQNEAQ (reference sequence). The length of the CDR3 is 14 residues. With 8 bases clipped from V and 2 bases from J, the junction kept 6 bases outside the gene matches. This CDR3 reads CASYGDRPTDTQYF. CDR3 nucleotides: TGTGCCAGCTATGGGGACAGGCCCACAGATACGCAGTATTTT.

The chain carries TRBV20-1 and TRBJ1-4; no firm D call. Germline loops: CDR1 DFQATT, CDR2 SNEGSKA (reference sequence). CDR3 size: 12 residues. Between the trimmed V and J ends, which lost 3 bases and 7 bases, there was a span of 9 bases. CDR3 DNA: TGCAGTGCTAGGGGTAGCCCTGAAAAACTGTTTTTT. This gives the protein CSARGSPEKLFF.

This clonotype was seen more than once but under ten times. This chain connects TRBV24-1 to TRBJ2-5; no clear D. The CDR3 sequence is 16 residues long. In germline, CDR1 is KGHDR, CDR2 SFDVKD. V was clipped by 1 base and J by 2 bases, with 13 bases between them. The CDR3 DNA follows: TGTGCCACCAGTGATTTCGGGCTAGGGCCTCAAGAGACCCAGTACTTC. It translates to CATSDFGLGPQETQYF.

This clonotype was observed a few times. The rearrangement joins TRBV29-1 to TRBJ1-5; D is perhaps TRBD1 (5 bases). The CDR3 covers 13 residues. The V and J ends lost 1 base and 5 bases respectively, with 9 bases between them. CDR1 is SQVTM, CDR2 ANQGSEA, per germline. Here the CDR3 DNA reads TGCAGCGTTGAAGGGGTAGGGGATCAGCCCCAGCATTTT. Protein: CSVEGVGDQPQHF.

CDR3 sequence: CASSLGRSIQYF. The CDR3 nucleotides are TGTGCCAGCAGCTTAGGCAGGAGCATTCAGTACTTC. This sequence joins TRBV7-2 and TRBJ2-4; D call uncertain. This CDR3 spans 12 amino acids. Deletions cut 1 base from V and 9 bases from J, with 7 bases between. The germline V gene encodes CDR1 SGHTA and CDR2 FQGNSA.

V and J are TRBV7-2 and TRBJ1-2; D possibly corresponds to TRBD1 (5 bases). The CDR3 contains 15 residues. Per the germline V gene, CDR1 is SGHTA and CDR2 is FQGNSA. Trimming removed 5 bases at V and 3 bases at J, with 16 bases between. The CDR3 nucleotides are TGTGCCAGCAGCCCTTGGGTGGGGGGAGACTATGGCTACACCTTC. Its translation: CASSPWVGGDYGYTF.

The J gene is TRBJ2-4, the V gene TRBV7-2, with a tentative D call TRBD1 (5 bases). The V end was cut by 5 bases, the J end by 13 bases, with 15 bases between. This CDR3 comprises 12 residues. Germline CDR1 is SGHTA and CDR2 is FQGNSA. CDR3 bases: TGTGCCAGCAGCACCTGGACAAGAGAGCAGTACTTC. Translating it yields CASSTWTREQYF.